This entry is about one TCR beta chain. Its antigen is unidentified. The sample comes from a study of long-term antiretroviral therapy in people with HIV. General study results and limits: The study collected no data on ART adherence, viral resistance or therapy changes. When set beside controls, HIV repertoires had CDR3 length ranges that were narrower.

Run at survey level, the immunoSEQ assay was version v3.0. Target depth was roughly 40,000-50,000 T-cell genomes per sample. Clones were read by immunoSEQ multiplex PCR, and TCRdb kept only the in-frame ones, dropping some. The sample yields tens of thousands of clones, roughly 84% seen once. CDR3 length: 14 residues. The sequence was collected from a woman in her 30s with HIV. Here the sequenced sample was unsorted PBMCs, taken approximately 2.9 years before starting antiretroviral therapy. The chain is built from TRBV1 and TRBJ2-5; the table's D call TRBD2 went unverified against the DNA. TRBV1 is noted as a pseudogene. CDR3 nucleotide sequence: TGCACCAGCAGCCAAAAGGCTAGCCAAGAGACCCAGTACTTC. Protein product: CTSSQKASQETQYF.